This T cell receptor (beta chain) was identified during a study of identifying expanded T cells in peripheral blood. Study-wide results and caveats: Two-week clone count variance significantly increased as total template count grew. Over approximately two and four weeks, about 15 and 18 clones changed, versus around 1.2 between replicates.

During the collection period, no donor immune events like infections were recorded. The method was immunoSEQ multiplex PCR; TCRdb's version includes in-frame clones alone and lacks a portion of them. This sample has about 85,000 clones; more than 75% occur once, and the top ten carry around 20%. Unmatched junction bases numbered 7, after V lost 5 bases and J lost 1 base. This CDR3 is 16 amino acids long. Germline V gene lookup returns CDR1 LNHNV and CDR2 YYDKDF (reference sequence). This clone was detected once. Its antigen remains unknown. The clonotype was recovered from a person aged 18 to 75 in good health. Material for sequencing was blood. This chain connects TRBV15 to TRBJ1-2; 10 nucleotides agree with TRBD1. CDR3 residues: CATSGRDRGLNYGYTF. CDR3 sequence (DNA): TGTGCCACCAGCGGCCGGGACAGGGGCCTTAACTATGGCTACACCTTC.